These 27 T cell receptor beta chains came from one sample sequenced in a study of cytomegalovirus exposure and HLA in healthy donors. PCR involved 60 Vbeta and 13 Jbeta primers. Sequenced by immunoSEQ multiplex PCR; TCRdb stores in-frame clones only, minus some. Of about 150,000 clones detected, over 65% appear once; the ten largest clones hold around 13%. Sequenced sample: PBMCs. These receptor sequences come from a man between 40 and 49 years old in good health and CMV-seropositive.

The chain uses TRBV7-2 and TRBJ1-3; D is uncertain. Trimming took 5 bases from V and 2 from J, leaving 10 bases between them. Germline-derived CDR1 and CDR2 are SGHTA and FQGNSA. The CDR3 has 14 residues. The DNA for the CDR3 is TGTGCCAGCAGCCCCGACATGCCTGGAAACACCATATATTTT. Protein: CASSPDMPGNTIYF.

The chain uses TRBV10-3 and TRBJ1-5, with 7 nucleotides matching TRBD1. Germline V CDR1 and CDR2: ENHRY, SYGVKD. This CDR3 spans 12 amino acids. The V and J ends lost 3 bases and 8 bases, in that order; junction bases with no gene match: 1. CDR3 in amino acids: CAISEQGKPQHF. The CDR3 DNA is TGTGCCATCAGTGAACAGGGGAAGCCCCAGCATTTT.

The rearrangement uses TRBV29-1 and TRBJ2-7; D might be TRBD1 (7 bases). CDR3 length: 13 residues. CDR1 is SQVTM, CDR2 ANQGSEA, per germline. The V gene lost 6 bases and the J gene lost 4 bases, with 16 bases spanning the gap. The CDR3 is CSVIVAGGYEQYF. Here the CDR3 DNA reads TGCAGCGTGATCGTCGCAGGGGGGTACGAGCAGTACTTC.

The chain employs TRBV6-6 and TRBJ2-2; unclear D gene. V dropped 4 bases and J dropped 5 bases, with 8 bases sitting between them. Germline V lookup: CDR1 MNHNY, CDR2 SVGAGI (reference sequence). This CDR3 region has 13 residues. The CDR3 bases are TGTGCCAGCAGTTTCGTCCTAACCGGGGAGCTGTTTTTT. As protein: CASSFVLTGELFF.

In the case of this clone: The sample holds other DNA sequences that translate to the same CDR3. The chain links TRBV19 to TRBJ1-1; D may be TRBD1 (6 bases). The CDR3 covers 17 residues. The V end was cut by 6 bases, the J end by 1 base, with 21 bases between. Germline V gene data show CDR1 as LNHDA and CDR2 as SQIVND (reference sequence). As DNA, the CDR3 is TGTGCCAGTAGGGGTAGGGGGTTCGGGATGGGGAACACTGAAGCTTTCTTT. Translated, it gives CASRGRGFGMGNTEAFF.

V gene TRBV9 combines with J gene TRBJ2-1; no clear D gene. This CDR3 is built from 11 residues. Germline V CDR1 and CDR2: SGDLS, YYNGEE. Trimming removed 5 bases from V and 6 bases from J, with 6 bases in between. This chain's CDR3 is CASSTTNEQFF. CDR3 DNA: TGTGCCAGCAGTACTACCAATGAGCAGTTCTTC. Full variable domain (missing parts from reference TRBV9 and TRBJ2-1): DSGVTQTPKHLITATGQRVTLRCSPRSGDLSVYWYQQSLDQGLQFLIQYYNGEERAKGNILERFSAQQFPDLHSELNLSSLELGDSALYFCASSTTNEQFFGPGTRLTVL.

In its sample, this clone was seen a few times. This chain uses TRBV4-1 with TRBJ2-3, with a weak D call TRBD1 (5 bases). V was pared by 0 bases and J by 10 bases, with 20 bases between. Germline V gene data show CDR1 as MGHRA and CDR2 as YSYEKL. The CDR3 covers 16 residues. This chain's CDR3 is CASSQDQGSPPPSQYF. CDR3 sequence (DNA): TGCGCCAGCAGCCAAGATCAGGGCAGTCCCCCACCGTCGCAGTATTTT.

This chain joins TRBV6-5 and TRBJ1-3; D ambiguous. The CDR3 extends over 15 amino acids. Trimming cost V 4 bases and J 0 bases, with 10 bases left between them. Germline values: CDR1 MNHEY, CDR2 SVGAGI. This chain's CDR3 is CASSSERSSGNTIYF. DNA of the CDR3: TGTGCCAGCAGTTCGGAACGGAGCTCTGGAAACACCATATATTTT.

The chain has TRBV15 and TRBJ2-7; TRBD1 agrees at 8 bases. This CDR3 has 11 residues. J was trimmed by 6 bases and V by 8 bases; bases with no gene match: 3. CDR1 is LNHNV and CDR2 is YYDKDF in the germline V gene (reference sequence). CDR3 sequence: CATGQGPEQYF. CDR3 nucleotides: TGTGCCACCGGACAGGGTCCCGAGCAGTACTTC.

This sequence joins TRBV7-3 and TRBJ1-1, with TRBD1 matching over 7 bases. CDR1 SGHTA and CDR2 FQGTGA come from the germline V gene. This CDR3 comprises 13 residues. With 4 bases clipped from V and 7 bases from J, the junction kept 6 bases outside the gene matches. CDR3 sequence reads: CASSSGTAREAFF. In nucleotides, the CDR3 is TGTGCCAGCAGCTCCGGGACAGCGCGTGAAGCTTTCTTT.

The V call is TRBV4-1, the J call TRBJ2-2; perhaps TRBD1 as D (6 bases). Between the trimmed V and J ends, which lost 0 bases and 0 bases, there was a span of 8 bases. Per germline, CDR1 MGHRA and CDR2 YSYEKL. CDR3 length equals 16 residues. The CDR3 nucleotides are TGCGCCAGCAGCCAAGACCAGGGGCCGAACACCGGGGAGCTGTTTTTT. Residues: CASSQDQGPNTGELFF.

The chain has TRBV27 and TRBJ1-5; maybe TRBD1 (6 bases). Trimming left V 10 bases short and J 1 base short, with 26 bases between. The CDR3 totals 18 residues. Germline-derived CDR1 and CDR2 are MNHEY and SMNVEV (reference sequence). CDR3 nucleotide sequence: TGTGCCACCCGCTCCAGGGACAACTTTATGGTCAGCAATCAGCCCCAGCATTTT. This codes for CATRSRDNFMVSNQPQHF.

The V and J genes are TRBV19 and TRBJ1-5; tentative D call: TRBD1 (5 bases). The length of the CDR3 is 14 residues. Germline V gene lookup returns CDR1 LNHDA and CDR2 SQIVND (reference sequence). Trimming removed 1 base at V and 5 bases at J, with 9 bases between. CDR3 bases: TGTGCCAGTAGTATAGGGCAGGGCCATCAGCCCCAGCATTTT. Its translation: CASSIGQGHQPQHF.

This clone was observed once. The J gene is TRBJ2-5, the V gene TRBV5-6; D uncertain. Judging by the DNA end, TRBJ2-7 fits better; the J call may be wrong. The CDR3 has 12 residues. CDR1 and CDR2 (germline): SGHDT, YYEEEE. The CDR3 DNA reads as TGTGCCAGCAGCTTACAGTTCTACGAGCAGTACTTC. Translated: CASSLQFYEQYF.

CDR3 sequence reads: CASSYNSEGSYGYTF. CDR3 DNA: TGTGCCAGCAGTTACAATTCGGAGGGTTCCTATGGCTACACCTTC. The V call is TRBV6-5, the J call TRBJ1-2; D gene ambiguous. The germline CDR1 and CDR2 sequences are MNHEY and SVGAGI. Between the trimmed V and J ends, which lost 2 bases and 4 bases, there was a span of 14 bases. CDR3 size: 15 residues.

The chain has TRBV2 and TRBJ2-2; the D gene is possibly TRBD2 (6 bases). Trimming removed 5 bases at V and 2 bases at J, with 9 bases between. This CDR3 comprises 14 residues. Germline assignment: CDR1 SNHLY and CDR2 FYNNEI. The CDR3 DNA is TGTGCCAGCAGTTGGAGGGCTAACACCGGGGAGCTGTTTTTT. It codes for CASSWRANTGELFF.

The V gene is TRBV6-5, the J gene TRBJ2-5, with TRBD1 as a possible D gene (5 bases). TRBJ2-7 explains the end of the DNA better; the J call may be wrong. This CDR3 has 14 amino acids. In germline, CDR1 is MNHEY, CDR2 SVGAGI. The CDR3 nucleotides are TGTGCCAGCAGTTACCACAGGAAAGATTACGAGCAGTACTTC. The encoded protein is CASSYHRKDYEQYF.

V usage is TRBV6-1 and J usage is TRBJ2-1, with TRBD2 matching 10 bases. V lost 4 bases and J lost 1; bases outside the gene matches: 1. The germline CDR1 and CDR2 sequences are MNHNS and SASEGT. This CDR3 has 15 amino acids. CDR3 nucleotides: TGTGCCAGCAGTGTAGCGGGAGGATCCTACAATGAGCAGTTCTTC. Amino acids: CASSVAGGSYNEQFF.

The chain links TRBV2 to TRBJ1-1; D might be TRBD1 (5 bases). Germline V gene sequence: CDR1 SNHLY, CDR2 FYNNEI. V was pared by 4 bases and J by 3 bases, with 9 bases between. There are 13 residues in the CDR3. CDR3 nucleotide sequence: TGTGCCAGCAGTGCGGGCAGGGACACTGAAGCTTTCTTT. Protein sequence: CASSAGRDTEAFF.

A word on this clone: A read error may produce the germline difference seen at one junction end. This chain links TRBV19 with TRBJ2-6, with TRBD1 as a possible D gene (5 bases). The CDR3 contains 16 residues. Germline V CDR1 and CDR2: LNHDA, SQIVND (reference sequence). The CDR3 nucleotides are TGTGCCAGTACAAATAACCGAAACTCTGGGGCCAACGGCCTGACTTTC. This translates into CASTNNRNSGANGLTF.

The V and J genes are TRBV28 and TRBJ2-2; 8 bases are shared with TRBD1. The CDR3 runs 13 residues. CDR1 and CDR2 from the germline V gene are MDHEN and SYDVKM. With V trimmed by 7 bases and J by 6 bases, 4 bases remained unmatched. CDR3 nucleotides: TGTGCCAGCAACATACAGGGGGCCGGGGAGCTGTTTTTT. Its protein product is CASNIQGAGELFF.

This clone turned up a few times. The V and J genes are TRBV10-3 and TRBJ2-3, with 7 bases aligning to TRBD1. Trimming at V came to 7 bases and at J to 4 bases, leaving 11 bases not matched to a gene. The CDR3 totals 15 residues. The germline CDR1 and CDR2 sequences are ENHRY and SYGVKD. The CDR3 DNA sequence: TGTGCCATCAATTTGGAACAGGGGAGTGCAGATACGCAGTATTTT. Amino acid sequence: CAINLEQGSADTQYF.

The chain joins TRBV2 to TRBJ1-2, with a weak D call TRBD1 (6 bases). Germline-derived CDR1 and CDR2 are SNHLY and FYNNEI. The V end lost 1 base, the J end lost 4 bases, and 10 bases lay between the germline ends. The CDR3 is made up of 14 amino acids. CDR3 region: CASSEGGQIYGYTF. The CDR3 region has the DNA TGTGCCAGCAGTGAAGGGGGGCAAATCTATGGCTACACCTTC. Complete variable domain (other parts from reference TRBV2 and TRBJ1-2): EPEVTQTPSHQVTQMGQEVILRCVPISNHLYFYWYRQILGQKVEFLVSFYNNEISEKSEIFDDQFSVERPDGSNFTLKIRSTKLEDSAMYFCASSEGGQIYGYTFGSGTRLTVV.

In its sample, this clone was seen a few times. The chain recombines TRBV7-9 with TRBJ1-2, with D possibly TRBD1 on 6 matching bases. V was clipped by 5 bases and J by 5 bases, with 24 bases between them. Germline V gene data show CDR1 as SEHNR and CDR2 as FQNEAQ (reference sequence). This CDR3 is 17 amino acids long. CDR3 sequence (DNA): TGTGCCAGCAGCCCAAACCCTAGGACGGGGGGCGGATATGGCTACACCTTC. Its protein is CASSPNPRTGGGYGYTF.

DNA of the CDR3: TGTGCCAGCAGCTCTACTAACGGGACAGTTGCCTACGAGCAGTACTTC. The encoded protein is CASSSTNGTVAYEQYF. This chain joins TRBV7-3 and TRBJ2-7; 7 bases align to TRBD1. In germline, CDR1 is SGHTA, CDR2 FQGTGA. V was clipped by 4 bases and J by 2 bases; unmatched bases: 11. The CDR3 consists of 16 residues.

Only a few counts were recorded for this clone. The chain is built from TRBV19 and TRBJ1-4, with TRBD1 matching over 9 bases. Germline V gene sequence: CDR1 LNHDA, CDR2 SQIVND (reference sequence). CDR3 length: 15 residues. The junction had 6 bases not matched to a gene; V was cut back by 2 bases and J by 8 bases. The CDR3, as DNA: TGTGCCAGTAGTATACCCCGGGACAGGGTAGAAAAACTGTTTTTT. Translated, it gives CASSIPRDRVEKLFF.

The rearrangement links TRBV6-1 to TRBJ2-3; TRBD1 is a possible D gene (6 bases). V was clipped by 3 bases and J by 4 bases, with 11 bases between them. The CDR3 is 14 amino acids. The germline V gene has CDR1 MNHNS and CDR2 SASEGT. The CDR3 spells CASSDRGNADTQYF. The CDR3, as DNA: TGTGCCAGCAGTGACAGGGGTAACGCAGATACGCAGTATTTT.